The 31 T cell receptor beta chains below all came from one sample that was sequenced in a study of T cell repertoires in cytomegalovirus infection. In TCRdb, the reads were re-called with MiXCR into one record per CDR3 protein. The sample has about 830,000 distinct CDR3 sequences; over 25% are singletons. The antigens these receptors bind are not known. Sequenced material: cultured CD8+ T cells from PBMCs, taken from culture after CMV antigen stimulation. Receptors were obtained from a human donor in good health (CMV status not recorded). Some clones in this sample may be carry-over from other donors' samples.

This clonotype was seen a single time. This chain's CDR3 is CATPTAGVGGYTF. The CDR3 region has the DNA TGTGCCACCCCAACGGCAGGGGTGGGTGGCTACACCTTC. This rearrangement joins TRBV7-6 to TRBJ1-2, with a weak D call TRBD1 (6 bases). The germline V gene has CDR1 SGHVS and CDR2 FNYEAQ. The CDR3 is made up of 13 amino acids. Trimming removed 10 bases at V and 7 bases at J, with 19 bases between.

This clonotype has a count of ten or more. This chain links TRBV7-8 with TRBJ2-5; TRBD1 aligns across 7 bases. Looked up from germline, CDR1 is SGHVS and CDR2 is FQNEAQ. The CDR3 spans 17 residues. The trim removed 0 bases at V and 3 bases at J, leaving 10 bases unmatched. The CDR3 sequence is CASSLAGIFDREETQYF. The CDR3 DNA reads TGTGCCAGCAGCTTAGCGGGGATTTTCGACAGGGAAGAGACCCAGTACTTC.

The table lists this clonotype with a few counts. This CDR3 reads CASSHGQGRETQYF. The CDR3 region has the DNA TGTGCCAGCAGTCATGGACAGGGGAGAGAGACCCAGTACTTC. This chain uses TRBV6-5 with TRBJ2-5, with TRBD1 matching over 9 bases. This CDR3 is 14 amino acids long. CDR1 and CDR2 from the germline V gene are MNHEY and SVGAGI. The J segment lost 4 bases and the V segment lost 5 bases, leaving 5 bases of the junction unmatched.

The rearrangement joins TRBV15 to TRBJ1-5; possible D gene TRBD1, 6 bases. The V and J ends lost 3 bases and 5 bases respectively, with 17 bases between them. The CDR3 is made up of 16 amino acids. Per germline, CDR1 LNHNV and CDR2 YYDKDF (reference sequence). For the CDR3, the DNA is TGTGCCACCAGCAGTTCTGATGGGGGGGCGGATCAGCCCCAGCATTTT. It encodes CATSSSDGGADQPQHF.

This clonotype showed up just a few times. The chain employs TRBV19 and TRBJ2-5, with D unclear. V lost 1 base, J lost 1 base, and 10 bases lay in between. The CDR3 sequence is 15 residues long. Germline loops: CDR1 LNHDA, CDR2 SQIVND (reference sequence). In DNA, the CDR3 is TGTGCCAGTAGTATAGGAGTTTCTCTCCAAGAGACCCAGTACTTC. Encoded protein: CASSIGVSLQETQYF.

The rearrangement joins TRBV19 to TRBJ1-6, with no clear D. V was trimmed by 3 bases and J by 7 bases, leaving 10 bases between them. Germline loops: CDR1 LNHDA, CDR2 SQIVND (reference sequence). This CDR3 comprises 14 residues. CDR3 residues: CASSIRSANSPLHF. For the CDR3, the DNA is TGTGCCAGTAGTATTAGGTCTGCCAATTCACCCCTCCACTTT.

This clonotype was observed a handful of times. V and J are TRBV7-9 and TRBJ2-1, with D perhaps matching TRBD1 or TRBD2 (5 bases each). V lost 4 bases to trimming and J lost 0 bases, with 19 bases between them. CDR3 length: 18 residues. The V gene's germline CDR1 is SEHNR and CDR2 FQNEAQ (reference sequence). CDR3 bases: TGTGCCAGCAGCTCGCCAACGCCCGGGGCCAGCTCCTACAATGAGCAGTTCTTC. Translating it yields CASSSPTPGASSYNEQFF.

The chain combines TRBV6-6 with TRBJ1-1, with a weak D call TRBD1 (6 bases). V gave up 2 bases and J gave up 3 bases, with 16 bases separating them. The germline V gene encodes CDR1 MNHNY and CDR2 SVGAGI (reference sequence). The CDR3 has 16 residues. CDR3 residues: CASSYPTSRGHTEAFF. The CDR3 nucleotides are TGTGCCAGCAGTTACCCGACCTCCAGGGGCCACACTGAAGCTTTCTTT.

CDR3 in amino acids: CASAAGTVSMNTEAFF. The CDR3 coding sequence is TGTGCTAGTGCCGCCGGGACGGTCTCCATGAACACTGAAGCTTTCTTT. This sequence joins TRBV12-5 and TRBJ1-1, with D perhaps TRBD1 (5 bases). Germline CDR1 LGHNT, CDR2 FRNRAP. The CDR3 extends over 16 amino acids. V was clipped by 7 bases and J by 0 bases, with 18 bases between them.

The chain employs TRBV24-1 and TRBJ2-3, with TRBD2 identical over 7 bases. This CDR3 contains 13 residues. Per germline, CDR1 KGHDR and CDR2 SFDVKD. Losses at the gene ends were 7 bases for V and 2 bases for J; bases not matched to a gene: 2. This chain's CDR3 is CATSGLVTDTQYF. CDR3 nucleotide sequence: TGTGCCACCAGCGGACTAGTCACAGATACGCAGTATTTT.

This clonotype has more than one count but fewer than ten. The chain is built from TRBV28 and TRBJ2-7, with D possibly being TRBD1 (6 bases). CDR1 and CDR2 (germline): MDHEN, SYDVKM. This CDR3 has 13 amino acids. The V and J ends lost 6 bases and 3 bases respectively, with 12 bases between them. CDR3 residues: CASSPIGGYEQYV. CDR3 nucleotide sequence: TGTGCCAGCAGCCCCATAGGGGGCTACGAGCAGTACGTC.

CDR3: CASRGQETNTEAFF. CDR3 sequence (DNA): TGTGCCAGCAGGGGACAGGAAACGAACACTGAAGCTTTCTTT. The chain recombines TRBV2 with TRBJ1-1; 8 bases fit TRBD1. The CDR3 has 14 residues. Unmatched junction bases numbered 4, after V lost 6 bases and J lost 1 base. Germline V gene sequence: CDR1 SNHLY, CDR2 FYNNEI.

This clonotype showed up many times. The V call is TRBV7-8, the J call TRBJ1-1; D unresolved. The CDR3 loop spans 14 amino acids. V shed 5 bases and J shed 6 bases, with 16 bases lying between them. Per the germline V gene, CDR1 is SGHVS and CDR2 is FQNEAQ. Written as DNA, the CDR3 is TGTGCCAGCAGCCGAACACGGCCTGACGCTGAAGCTTTCTTT. Its protein product is CASSRTRPDAEAFF.

The chain has TRBV6-1 and TRBJ2-1, with unresolved D. The germline V and J ends were trimmed by 6 bases and 7 bases, with 16 bases remaining between them. This CDR3 spans 14 amino acids. Germline V gene data show CDR1 as MNHNS and CDR2 as SASEGT. The CDR3 region is CASSWTHLGNEQFF. The CDR3 bases are TGTGCCAGCAGCTGGACCCACCTAGGGAATGAGCAGTTCTTC.

The V and J genes are TRBV6-6 and TRBJ2-1; D could derive from TRBD1 or TRBD2 (5 bases each). Trimming removed 4 bases from V and 6 bases from J, with 19 bases in between. The CDR3 is 16 amino acids. Germline V gives CDR1 MNHNY, CDR2 SVGAGI (reference sequence). The chain's CDR3 is CASSFTDEGLGNEQFF. The CDR3 nucleotides read TGTGCCAGCAGTTTTACGGACGAGGGGTTGGGCAATGAGCAGTTCTTC.

The V gene is TRBV6-6, the J gene TRBJ2-7; weak D call: TRBD1 (5 bases). Germline assignment: CDR1 MNHNY and CDR2 SVGAGI (reference sequence). This CDR3 is 12 amino acids long. The germline V and J ends were trimmed by 4 bases and 4 bases, with 8 bases remaining between them. The CDR3 reads CASSWTRYEQYF. The CDR3 DNA sequence: TGTGCCAGCAGTTGGACACGATACGAGCAGTACTTC.

J is TRBJ2-1 and V is TRBV7-6; D could derive from TRBD1 or TRBD2 (6 bases each). V was shortened by 2 bases and J by 7 bases, with 15 bases between the two germline ends. Germline V gives CDR1 SGHVS, CDR2 FNYEAQ. The CDR3 spans 15 residues. The CDR3 region has the DNA TGTGCCAGCAGCTTAAGGGGGGTAGGAACTAATGAGCAGTTCTTC. Translating gives CASSLRGVGTNEQFF.

This clonotype has just a few counts. This sequence joins TRBV7-8 and TRBJ1-1; D is perhaps TRBD1 (6 bases). The CDR3 extends over 16 amino acids. Trimming removed 4 bases at V and 4 bases at J, with 19 bases between. Germline CDR1 SGHVS, CDR2 FQNEAQ. DNA for the CDR3: TGTGCCAGCAGCTCCACAGGCTCAGGGGAGATCACTGAAGCTTTCTTT. As protein: CASSSTGSGEITEAFF.

V gene TRBV11-2 combines with J gene TRBJ2-1, with a tentative D call TRBD2 (6 bases). V was cut by 2 bases and J by 4 bases, with 21 bases left in between. This CDR3 spans 18 amino acids. Germline lookup yields CDR1 SGHAT and CDR2 FQNNGV. The CDR3 DNA reads TGTGCCAGCAGCTTAAGCCCCCCGGGACTCCCTCTATACAATGAGCAGTTCTTC. Protein product: CASSLSPPGLPLYNEQFF.

The chain joins TRBV5-6 to TRBJ2-5; TRBD1 is a possible D gene (5 bases). CDR3 length: 12 residues. Trimming pared 10 bases from V and 4 bases from J, leaving 14 bases between. Germline V gene lookup returns CDR1 SGHDT and CDR2 YYEEEE. This chain's CDR3 is CAGGRGGETQYF. The CDR3 DNA follows: TGTGCCGGCGGAAGGGGTGGAGAGACCCAGTACTTC.

This clonotype was observed a handful of times. The genes are TRBV10-2 and TRBJ2-3; 7 bases match TRBD1. CDR1 and CDR2 from the germline V gene are WSHSY and SAAADI. The CDR3 has 14 residues. Trimming at V came to 7 bases and at J to 4 bases, leaving 8 bases not matched to a gene. CDR3 sequence: CASKGAGVADTQYF. Written as DNA, the CDR3 is TGCGCCAGCAAGGGGGCAGGGGTAGCAGATACGCAGTATTTT.

V is TRBV4-1 and J is TRBJ2-4; no clear D. Germline assignment: CDR1 MGHRA and CDR2 YSYEKL. V lost 4 bases and J lost 0, with 25 bases in between. CDR3 length equals 20 residues. CDR3 sequence: CASSPQELTIQLLAKNIQYF. The DNA for the CDR3 is TGCGCCAGCAGCCCTCAGGAATTGACGATCCAACTACTAGCCAAAAACATTCAGTACTTC.

This chain connects TRBV4-2 to TRBJ2-1, with D tentatively TRBD2 (6 bases). This CDR3 has 14 amino acids. Germline V gene data show CDR1 as LGHNA and CDR2 as YNFKEQ. With 2 bases removed from V and 6 bases from J, the gap between germline ends came to 11 bases. The CDR3 coding sequence is TGTGCCAGCAGCCAACCGGGAGCCGTCAATGAGCAGTTCTTC. Amino acid sequence: CASSQPGAVNEQFF.

In this sample, this clonotype turned up a few times. The chain uses TRBV7-6 and TRBJ1-4; no reliable D call. The CDR3 sequence is 15 residues long. Deletions cut 4 bases from V and 6 bases from J, with 15 bases between. Per germline, CDR1 SGHVS and CDR2 FNYEAQ. CDR3 in amino acids: CASSSSGWEDEKLFF. The CDR3 nucleotides are TGTGCCAGCAGCTCCTCGGGGTGGGAGGATGAAAAACTGTTTTTT.

This clonotype has more than one count but fewer than ten. The genes are TRBV4-3 and TRBJ1-3; possible D gene TRBD1, 5 bases. There are 15 residues in the CDR3. V was pared by 2 bases and J by 0 bases, with 8 bases between. Germline V lookup: CDR1 LGHNA, CDR2 YSLEER. CDR3 amino acids: CASSQRQYSGNTIYF. The DNA of the CDR3 is TGCGCCAGCAGCCAACGACAGTACTCTGGAAACACCATATATTTT.

In this sample, this clonotype turned up many times. The J gene is TRBJ1-4, the V gene TRBV7-2; TRBD1 aligns across 10 bases. The CDR3 covers 18 residues. The germline V gene has CDR1 SGHTA and CDR2 FQGNSA. V trimming: 1 base; J trimming: 6 bases; junction bases outside the gene matches: 11. The DNA for the CDR3 is TGTGCCAGCAGCTTAGTAGATAGGCCCGGGACAGGGGATGAAAAACTGTTTTTT. Its translation: CASSLVDRPGTGDEKLFF. Using reference TRBV7-2 and TRBJ1-4 for the parts outside the CDR3, the full variable domain is GAGVSQSPSNKVTEKGKDVELRCDPISGHTALYWYRQSLGQGLEFLIYFQGNSAPDKSGLPSDRFSAERTGGSVSTLTIQRTQQEDSAVYLCASSLVDRPGTGDEKLFFGSGTQLSVL.

This clonotype appeared many times. The chain is built from TRBV7-2 and TRBJ2-1, with D possibly being TRBD2 (6 bases). The CDR3 consists of 15 residues. Germline V CDR1 and CDR2: SGHTA, FQGNSA. The germline V and J ends were trimmed by 1 base and 12 bases, with 19 bases remaining between them. In nucleotides, the CDR3 is TGTGCCAGCAGCTTAGAGGTAGCGGAGCCTACGGGGCAGTTCTTC. It yields the protein CASSLEVAEPTGQFF.

This chain connects TRBV6-2 or TRBV6-3 to TRBJ2-5, with 7 positions matching TRBD1. The CDR3 extends over 15 amino acids. V trimming: 6 bases; J trimming: 1 base; junction bases outside the gene matches: 8. Germline V gives CDR1 MNHEY, CDR2 SVGEGT. The CDR3 spells CASSQPWDSQETQYF. CDR3 nucleotide sequence: TGTGCCAGCAGCCAACCTTGGGACAGCCAAGAGACCCAGTACTTC.

This clonotype was detected ten times or more. The rearrangement joins TRBV7-2 to TRBJ2-5; D tentatively reads TRBD1 or TRBD2 (7 bases each). The ends were cut back, 4 bases at V and 2 bases at J, with 14 bases in the middle. This CDR3 comprises 15 residues. From germline, CDR1 is SGHTA and CDR2 FQGNSA. The CDR3: CASSSRGGPQETQYF. The CDR3 nucleotides read TGTGCCAGCAGCTCCAGGGGGGGGCCACAAGAGACCCAGTACTTC. The complete variable domain, with remaining parts taken from reference TRBV7-2 and TRBJ2-5, reads GAGVSQSPSNKVTEKGKDVELRCDPISGHTALYWYRQSLGQGLEFLIYFQGNSAPDKSGLPSDRFSAERTGGSVSTLTIQRTQQEDSAVYLCASSSRGGPQETQYFGPGTRLLVL.

This clonotype was observed a handful of times. The CDR3 DNA is TGTGCCACCAGTGACTCATGGACAGGGCCCACCGGGGAGCTGTTTTTT. It is translated as CATSDSWTGPTGELFF. The chain combines TRBV24-1 with TRBJ2-2; 8 positions match TRBD1. The ends lost 4 bases at V and 4 bases at J; junction bases unmatched: 7. CDR1 and CDR2 (germline): KGHDR, SFDVKD. The CDR3 has 16 amino acids.

This clonotype was counted only a few times. The chain has TRBV27 and TRBJ2-1; TRBD2 might be the D (5 bases). The germline V gene encodes CDR1 MNHEY and CDR2 SMNVEV (reference sequence). The germline V and J ends were trimmed by 4 bases and 10 bases, with 11 bases remaining between them. This CDR3 spans 12 amino acids. CDR3 in DNA: TGTGCCAGCAGTTGGACTCCGCGGGAGCAGTTCTTC. Translating it yields CASSWTPREQFF.